In its sample, the clone carrying this T cell receptor (beta chain) was seen a few times. The data originate from a study of shared clonotypes between healthy human individuals. CDR1 is SGHNT and CDR2 is YYREEE in the germline V gene (reference sequence). Trimming pared 0 bases from V and 4 bases from J, leaving 10 bases between. The CDR3 is made up of 14 amino acids. Sequencing was performed with immunoSEQ multiplex PCR; in TCRdb, only in-frame clones are kept and a portion is missing. The profile shows about 670,000 clones, about three quarters of them singletons. Sequenced sample: memory CD4+ T cells sorted from blood. The subset is: CD45RA-negative fraction. The rearrangement links TRBV5-4 to TRBJ2-5; D might be TRBD1 or TRBD2, each matching 5 bases. The source of this sequence is a woman in her twenties or thirties in good health. The CDR3 region has the DNA TGTGCCAGCAGCTTGGTTGGGACCCCAGAGACCCAGTACTTC. Residues: CASSLVGTPETQYF.